This TCR beta chain is from a study of T-cell reconstitution after alpha-beta-depleted transplantation in children. The CDR3 extends over 14 amino acids. V shed 3 bases, J shed 1 base, and the junction held 3 bases outside the gene matches. CDR1 and CDR2 from the germline V gene are SGDLS and YYNGEE. The library targeted TCRbeta and was prepared with unique molecular identifiers. Each CDR3 protein gets one entry after TCRdb re-called the PCR reads with MiXCR. The sample holds a few hundred thousand distinct CDR3 sequences, more than 8% seen once. The table lists this clonotype with a few counts. The material was PBMCs from the stem cell graft donor, obtained from the stem cell graft. The V call is TRBV9, the J call TRBJ1-1; 7 bases fit TRBD1. The clonotype comes from a human donor who donated a stem cell graft to a child with SCID. The CDR3, as DNA: TGTGCCAGCAGCGAAAGGACAGGGAACACTGAAGCTTTCTTT. Its translation: CASSERTGNTEAFF.